This T cell receptor (beta chain) was captured by sequencing in a study of cytomegalovirus exposure and HLA in healthy donors. 60 Vbeta and 13 Jbeta primers were used in PCR. This table comes from immunoSEQ multiplex PCR, and its TCRdb copy is limited to in-frame clones, with some not included. The sample contains over 200,000 clones, about 89% of which appear only once. The CDR3 length is 16 residues. The V and J ends lost 1 base and 9 bases, in that order; junction bases with no gene match: 11. Germline CDR1 and CDR2: LGHNA and YSLEER. The receptor comes from a woman aged 18-35 years in good health and CMV-seronegative. V is TRBV4-3 and J is TRBJ2-1, with TRBD2 identical over 8 bases. Sequencing was done on a sample of PBMCs. The CDR3 spells CASSQGGQAGVGEQFF. The CDR3 DNA is TGCGCCAGCAGCCAAGGTGGCCAAGCGGGAGTGGGTGAGCAGTTCTTC.